The 26 T cell receptor beta chains given below trace back to one sample, sequenced in a study of immune evolution from preneoplasia to lung adenocarcinoma. Sequencing was performed with immunoSEQ multiplex PCR; in TCRdb, only in-frame clones are kept and a portion is missing. Found here are about 2,400 clones, more than 60% of them singletons; the top ten hold roughly 15%. The sample consisted of FFPE adjacent normal lung tissue. Source of these receptors: a person aged 65 to 85 with lung adenocarcinoma.

This clone turned up a few times. The CDR3 loop reads CASSRGRPTDTQYF. For the CDR3, the DNA is TGCGCCAGCAGCCGCGGCCGGCCCACAGATACGCAGTATTTT. J is TRBJ2-3 and V is TRBV5-1; D is ambiguous. The CDR3 runs 14 residues. Trimming removed 4 bases from V and 2 bases from J, with 11 bases in between. Germline lookup yields CDR1 SGHRS and CDR2 YFSETQ.

In DNA, the CDR3 is TGTGCCAGCAGTTTACAAGGGGGGCCCTACAATGAGCAGTTCTTC. Amino acids: CASSLQGGPYNEQFF. V usage is TRBV27 and J usage is TRBJ2-1; D is possibly TRBD1 or TRBD2 (6 bases each). Trimming pared 2 bases from V and 2 bases from J, leaving 10 bases between. The germline V gene encodes CDR1 MNHEY and CDR2 SMNVEV (reference sequence). The CDR3 is made up of 15 amino acids.

This clone was picked up a small number of times. The V and J genes are TRBV5-1 and TRBJ2-7, with a possible D match to TRBD2 (6 bases). The CDR3 contains 16 residues. The germline V gene has CDR1 SGHRS and CDR2 YFSETQ. Trimming shortened V by 6 bases and J by 6 bases, and 25 bases separated the two germline ends. The CDR3 sequence is CASNLGDGGGIGEQYF. The CDR3 nucleotides are TGCGCCAGCAATCTTGGAGACGGGGGAGGAATCGGCGAGCAGTACTTC. The variable domain in full, with the rest retrieved from reference TRBV5-1 and TRBJ2-7, is KAGVTQTPRYLIKTRGQQVTLSCSPISGHRSVSWYQQTPGQGLQFLFEYFSETQRNKGNFPGRFSGRQFSNSRSEMNVSTLELGDSALYLCASNLGDGGGIGEQYFGPGTRLTVT.

This clone has a handful of counts. The genes are TRBV30 and TRBJ1-1, with TRBD1 matching over 7 bases. Trimming at V came to 3 bases and at J to 4 bases, leaving 8 bases not matched to a gene. The CDR3 runs to 14 residues. Germline assignment: CDR1 GTSNPN and CDR2 SVGIG (reference sequence). DNA for the CDR3: TGTGCCTGGAGCAGGGGGGGGACGACCACTGAAGCTTTCTTT. Amino acid sequence: CAWSRGGTTTEAFF.

This CDR3 reads CASSLETGDGADTQYF. The CDR3, as DNA: TGTGCCAGCAGCTTGGAGACAGGGGACGGCGCAGATACGCAGTATTTT. V is TRBV5-6 and J is TRBJ2-3; 8 bases are a match to TRBD1. Losses at the gene ends were 0 bases for V and 4 bases for J; bases not matched to a gene: 7. This CDR3 comprises 16 residues. Germline CDR1 is SGHDT and CDR2 is YYEEEE.

J is TRBJ2-2 and V is TRBV7-9; D is unresolved. Germline CDR1 reads SEHNR; CDR2 reads FQNEAQ (reference sequence). CDR3 length: 13 residues. V was cut by 0 bases and J by 3 bases, with 2 bases left in between. This CDR3 is CASSLAYTGELFF. CDR3 in DNA: TGTGCCAGCAGCTTAGCGTACACCGGGGAGCTGTTTTTT.

This clone has a single count. The rearrangement links TRBV7-9 to TRBJ2-1; D gene unclear. The germline V and J ends were trimmed by 3 bases and 6 bases, with 0 bases remaining between them. CDR3 size: 10 residues. Germline assignment: CDR1 SEHNR and CDR2 FQNEAQ (reference sequence). Here the CDR3 reads CASSFNEQFF. In DNA form, the CDR3 reads TGTGCCAGCAGCTTCAATGAGCAGTTCTTC.

J is TRBJ1-5 and V is TRBV30; D uncertain. The germline V and J ends were trimmed by 0 bases and 6 bases, with 9 bases remaining between them. The CDR3 spans 13 residues. Germline assignment: CDR1 GTSNPN and CDR2 SVGIG (reference sequence). In nucleotides, the CDR3 is TGTGCCTGGAGTGTCCAGGAATCTCAGCCCCAGCATTTT. This encodes CAWSVQESQPQHF.

V is TRBV29-1 and J is TRBJ2-1; 7 positions agree with TRBD2. The CDR3 has 16 residues. Trimming removed 7 bases from V and 6 bases from J; junction bases left unmatched: 18. CDR1 and CDR2 (germline): SQVTM, ANQGSEA. In DNA form, the CDR3 reads TGCAGCGCATCGACTAGCTCGGGGCTACAAGGCAATGAGCAGTTCTTC. Translated: CSASTSSGLQGNEQFF.

The chain uses TRBV6-6 and TRBJ2-7; 8 positions match TRBD2. This CDR3 has 13 residues. Looked up from germline, CDR1 is MNHNY and CDR2 is SVGAGI (reference sequence). Trimming at V came to 6 bases and at J to 2 bases, leaving 3 bases not matched to a gene. The CDR3 sequence: CASRSGGAYEQYF. The CDR3 DNA reads TGTGCCAGCAGAAGCGGGGGTGCCTACGAGCAGTACTTC.

This clone has only a few counts. The genes are TRBV2 and TRBJ2-7; D unresolved. Germline lookup yields CDR1 SNHLY and CDR2 FYNNEI. The CDR3 is made up of 12 amino acids. With 5 bases removed from V and 1 base from J, the gap between germline ends came to 6 bases. Here the CDR3 reads CASSISSYEQYF. In DNA, the CDR3 is TGTGCCAGCAGTATCAGTTCCTACGAGCAGTACTTC.

The J gene is TRBJ1-1, the V gene TRBV27, with unresolved D. This CDR3 is 12 amino acids long. Germline CDR1 reads MNHEY; CDR2 reads SMNVEV (reference sequence). The V gene lost 6 bases and the J gene lost 3 bases, with 8 bases spanning the gap. CDR3 sequence (DNA): TGTGCCAGCAGGGCTGGGGACACTGAAGCTTTCTTT. It yields the protein CASRAGDTEAFF.

This clone was seen a single time. The chain carries TRBV14 and TRBJ2-3; no firm D call. V was cut by 4 bases and J by 4 bases, with 9 bases left in between. This CDR3 comprises 13 residues. From germline, CDR1 is SGHDN and CDR2 FVKESK. CDR3 sequence: CASSLQSADTQYF. The CDR3 DNA follows: TGTGCCAGCAGCCTCCAGAGTGCAGATACGCAGTATTTT.

V is TRBV6-1 and J is TRBJ1-2; no reliable D call. Per germline, CDR1 MNHNS and CDR2 SASEGT. Deletions cut 1 base from V and 1 base from J, with 7 bases between. The CDR3 sequence is 14 residues long. The CDR3 loop is CASSEGYSNYGYTF. The CDR3 DNA is TGTGCCAGCAGTGAAGGTTACAGTAACTATGGCTACACCTTC.

This clone was detected only once. In DNA form, the CDR3 reads TGTGCCAGCAGTTACTTCGACCGTAACACCGGGGAGCTGTTTTTT. This gives the protein CASSYFDRNTGELFF. The chain links TRBV6-5 to TRBJ2-2; the D is unclear. Trimming took 1 base from V and 2 from J, leaving 8 bases between them. The CDR3 is 15 residues long. Looked up from germline, CDR1 is MNHEY and CDR2 is SVGAGI.

The chain has TRBV19 and TRBJ1-1; unclear D gene. Trimming shortened V by 7 bases and J by 6 bases, and 12 bases separated the two germline ends. Germline assignment: CDR1 LNHDA and CDR2 SQIVND (reference sequence). The length of the CDR3 is 12 residues. The chain's CDR3 is CASNLGVAEAFF. CDR3 nucleotide sequence: TGTGCCAGTAATCTTGGGGTGGCTGAAGCTTTCTTT.

The V gene is TRBV29-1, the J gene TRBJ2-7; D may be TRBD1 or TRBD2 (5 bases each). Germline CDR1 SQVTM, CDR2 ANQGSEA. V was shortened by 7 bases and J by 6 bases, with 25 bases between the two germline ends. This CDR3 region has 15 residues. The CDR3 nucleotides are TGCAGCGCCTCAGGACGGGGACGGGGTGGTGCCGAGCAGTACTTC. Protein sequence: CSASGRGRGGAEQYF.

The rearrangement joins TRBV9 to TRBJ1-1; 8 nucleotides line up with TRBD1. CDR1 is SGDLS, CDR2 YYNGEE, per germline. CDR3 length: 15 amino acids. Losses at the gene ends were 3 bases for V and 1 base for J; bases not matched to a gene: 5. The CDR3 sequence is CASSATGTGNTEAFF. DNA of the CDR3: TGTGCCAGCAGCGCGACCGGGACAGGGAACACTGAAGCTTTCTTT.

The V gene is TRBV9, the J gene TRBJ2-7; D is perhaps TRBD2 (6 bases). Between the trimmed V and J ends, which lost 0 bases and 1 base, there was a span of 11 bases. Germline values: CDR1 SGDLS, CDR2 YYNGEE. The CDR3 extends over 15 amino acids. CDR3 nucleotides: TGTGCCAGCAGCGTAGGGGGGGACGTATCCTACGAGCAGTACTTC. Translation gives CASSVGGDVSYEQYF.

The chain links TRBV7-9 to TRBJ2-3, with 16 positions matching TRBD2. CDR1 and CDR2 from the germline V gene are SEHNR and FQNEAQ (reference sequence). Losses at the gene ends were 8 bases for V and 9 bases for J; bases not matched to a gene: 8. This CDR3 contains 15 residues. The CDR3, as DNA: TGTGCCAGCGGGGGGACTAGCGGGAGGGCCCAAACGCAGTATTTT. It is translated as CASGGTSGRAQTQYF.

This clone appeared a single time. V gene TRBV5-1 combines with J gene TRBJ2-1; D tentatively fits TRBD1 or TRBD2 (6 bases each). The CDR3 has 14 residues. Trimming removed 2 bases at V and 14 bases at J, with 20 bases between. Germline V CDR1 and CDR2: SGHRS, YFSETQ. This CDR3 is CASSFGDRGLPKFF. In nucleotides, the CDR3 is TGCGCCAGCAGCTTTGGGGACCGGGGGCTCCCTAAGTTCTTC.

V usage is TRBV11-3 and J usage is TRBJ2-1; D might be TRBD1 (5 bases). V was cut by 3 bases and J by 8 bases, with 11 bases left in between. Germline V gives CDR1 SGHNT, CDR2 YENEEA. The CDR3 consists of 13 residues. This CDR3 is CASSFQGRDEQFF. The CDR3, as DNA: TGTGCCAGCAGCTTCCAGGGCCGGGATGAGCAGTTCTTC. Filled out from reference TRBV11-3 and TRBJ2-1, the complete variable domain reads EAGVVQSPRYKIIEKKQPVAFWCNPISGHNTLYWYLQNLGQGPELLIRYENEEAVDDSQLPKDRFSAERLKGVDSTLKIQPAELGDSAVYLCASSFQGRDEQFFGPGTRLTVL.

V is TRBV6-6 and J is TRBJ2-7; D perhaps matches TRBD1 (6 bases). The CDR3 extends over 13 amino acids. Trimming took off 4 bases at V and 3 bases at J, with 10 bases between the two ends. CDR1 and CDR2 from the germline V gene are MNHNY and SVGAGI (reference sequence). CDR3 coding DNA: TGTGCCAGCAGTTCACAGGGTGGCTACGAGCAGTACTTC. Translating it yields CASSSQGGYEQYF.

This clone was picked up a small number of times. The chain is built from TRBV5-4 and TRBJ2-3, with 8 bases aligning to TRBD1. From germline, CDR1 is SGHNT and CDR2 YYREEE (reference sequence). The CDR3 has 15 amino acids. V was clipped by 4 bases and J by 3 bases; unmatched bases: 7. The CDR3 DNA follows: TGTGCCAGCAGCAGACCGACAGGGGCGACAGATACGCAGTATTTT. It codes for CASSRPTGATDTQYF.

V and J are TRBV28 and TRBJ2-2; 8 positions agree with TRBD1. The germline gives CDR1 MDHEN, CDR2 SYDVKM. The CDR3 totals 15 residues. The V segment lost 6 bases and the J segment 4 bases; nucleotides outside the gene matches: 7. Written as DNA, the CDR3 is TGTGCCAGCAGCTCCGGACAGGGCAGCACCGGGGAGCTGTTTTTT. Protein: CASSSGQGSTGELFF.

The chain employs TRBV28 and TRBJ2-7, with D unresolved. There are 13 residues in the CDR3. V lost 7 bases to trimming and J lost 3 bases, with 13 bases between them. The germline V gene encodes CDR1 MDHEN and CDR2 SYDVKM. DNA of the CDR3: TGTGCCAGCACCCCGACCCCAGTCTACGAGCAGTACTTC. This encodes CASTPTPVYEQYF. Drawing the rest from reference TRBV28 and TRBJ2-7, the complete variable domain is DVKVTQSSRYLVKRTGEKVFLECVQDMDHENMFWYRQDPGLGLRLIYFSYDVKMKEKGDIPEGYSVSREKKERFSLILESASTNQTSMYLCASTPTPVYEQYFGPGTRLTVT.